The clone carrying this T cell receptor (beta chain) was counted only a few times. The antigen is not known. The V end lost 3 bases, the J end lost 6 bases, and 6 bases lay between the germline ends. CDR1 and CDR2 (germline): SGDLS, YYNGEE. The CDR3 loop spans 12 amino acids. The TCR library protocol was used to attach unique molecular identifiers. These identifiers were attached to individual cDNA molecules. TCRdb recomputed calls from the 5' RACE reads with MiXCR, one row per CDR3 protein. The sample yields tens of thousands of distinct CDR3 sequences, around 13% seen once. This sample is drawn from a study of early T cells in non-severe SARS-CoV-2 infection. Study outcomes and limitations: Matching results from VDJdb favored anti-spike CD8 responses, leaving private and CD4 specificities undetected.

J is TRBJ2-2 and V is TRBV9; the D is unclear. Sequenced: whole blood. This clonotype was obtained from an adult who was a healthcare worker with PCR-confirmed SARS-CoV-2 infection or an uninfected control (not recorded which). CDR3 nucleotides: TGTGCCAGCAGCGCCCGTCCCGGGGAGCTGTTTTTT. This translates into CASSARPGELFF.